The 17 T cell receptor beta chains below come from one sample, sequenced in a study of blood T cell repertoires in COVID-19 (dated by TCRdb to 2019 to 2021). Receptor libraries were prepared by the immunoSEQ multiplex PCR assay. TCRdb took over this immuneACCESS table, retaining in-frame rearrangements with V and J assigned. Such tables are incomplete; in checked studies, under half of the missing clones stem from an unresolved V gene, and the remainder is unexplained. For this sample the table gives about 160,000 clones, of which over 70% were detected only once. Together, the top ten hold around 5.3% of the sample. The sequenced sample consisted of PBMCs or T cells enriched from blood (not recorded which). The receptor set was obtained from a middle-aged woman with acute COVID-19.

The V and J genes are TRBV7-9 and TRBJ1-2, with 8 bases matching TRBD1. The CDR3 is 15 amino acids. Germline trimming cut 1 base from V and 8 bases from J; bases unmatched to any gene: 9. Looked up from germline, CDR1 is SEHNR and CDR2 is FQNEAQ (reference sequence). The CDR3 loop reads CASSLDGQGVIGYTF. In nucleotides, the CDR3 is TGTGCCAGCAGCTTAGACGGACAGGGAGTGATCGGCTACACCTTC.

The gene calls are TRBV28 and TRBJ2-5; 7 bases are shared with TRBD2. Germline CDR1 and CDR2: MDHEN and SYDVKM. The CDR3 runs 14 residues. Trimming removed 6 bases from V and 4 bases from J; junction bases left unmatched: 8. The CDR3 nucleotides are TGTGCCAGCAGACTGACTAGCCAGATAGAGACCCAGTACTTC. This sequence encodes CASRLTSQIETQYF.

The table lists this clone with a few counts. The V gene is TRBV2, the J gene TRBJ1-1; no clear D gene. Germline V lookup: CDR1 SNHLY, CDR2 FYNNEI. The CDR3 totals 14 residues. The V end lost 4 bases, the J end lost 0 bases, and 9 bases lay between the germline ends. DNA for the CDR3: TGTGCCAGCAGTGTGGAGGTTCTGAACACTGAAGCTTTCTTT. This gives the protein CASSVEVLNTEAFF.

This sequence joins TRBV12-3 or TRBV12-4 and TRBJ1-2; 7 nucleotides agree with TRBD1. The V segment lost 6 bases and the J segment 4 bases; nucleotides outside the gene matches: 5. The CDR3 is 13 amino acids. DNA for the CDR3: TGTGCCAGCAGGGAGGGACAGTTCTATGGCTACACCTTC. The encoded protein is CASREGQFYGYTF.

The chain has TRBV3-1 (or the pseudogene TRBV3-2) and TRBJ2-2, with TRBD1 identical over 9 bases. V lost 4 bases to trimming and J lost 4 bases; unmatched junction nucleotides: 4. This CDR3 spans 15 amino acids. Germline V lookup: CDR1 LGHDT, CDR2 YNNKEL (reference sequence). The CDR3 reads CASSRGTGPTGELFF. The CDR3 region has the DNA TGTGCCAGCAGCCGAGGGACAGGGCCCACCGGGGAGCTGTTTTTT.

CDR3 region: CASSQNSGLGTQYF. The CDR3, as DNA: TGTGCCAGCAGCCAAAACAGCGGGTTGGGTACGCAGTATTTT. V and J are TRBV3-1 (or the pseudogene TRBV3-2) and TRBJ2-3, with a tentative D call TRBD2 (6 bases). The CDR3 is 14 amino acids. V was shortened by 2 bases and J by 8 bases, with 14 bases between the two germline ends. Germline CDR1 reads LGHDT; CDR2 reads YNNKEL (reference sequence).

The gene calls are TRBV6-4 and TRBJ2-3, with TRBD2 identical over 9 bases. Per the germline V gene, CDR1 is MRHNA and CDR2 is SNTAGT. Germline trimming cut 4 bases from V and 2 bases from J; bases unmatched to any gene: 4. The CDR3 is made up of 15 amino acids. In DNA, the CDR3 is TGTGCCAGCAGTGTGGCTAGCGGGGTCACAGATACGCAGTATTTT. This gives the protein CASSVASGVTDTQYF.

This clone was detected a few times. This sequence joins TRBV18 and TRBJ1-1; 8 nucleotides align to TRBD1. V was clipped by 3 bases and J by 2 bases; unmatched bases: 8. Germline V gene sequence: CDR1 KGHSH, CDR2 LQKENI. This CDR3 region has 16 residues. CDR3 DNA: TGTGCCAGCTCACCGATTATACAGGGGGAAAACACTGAAGCTTTCTTT. It encodes CASSPIIQGENTEAFF.

The rearrangement uses TRBV11-3 and TRBJ2-1; 13 bases map to TRBD2. Germline V lookup: CDR1 SGHNT, CDR2 YENEEA. V shed 5 bases and J 9 bases; nucleotides not matched to a gene: 13. The CDR3 is made up of 17 amino acids. The CDR3 region is CASSPGLAGVWGGEQFF. CDR3 in DNA: TGTGCCAGCAGCCCCGGACTAGCGGGAGTATGGGGGGGTGAGCAGTTCTTC.

The chain links TRBV5-1 to TRBJ2-1; D is possibly TRBD2 (5 bases). The V end was cut by 4 bases, the J end by 4 bases, with 18 bases between. Germline V CDR1 and CDR2: SGHRS, YFSETQ. The CDR3 spans 16 residues. CDR3: CASSLQAASNYNEQFF. The CDR3 bases are TGCGCCAGCAGCCTCCAAGCGGCCTCGAATTACAATGAGCAGTTCTTC. The variable domain in full, with the rest retrieved from reference TRBV5-1 and TRBJ2-1, is KAGVTQTPRYLIKTRGQQVTLSCSPISGHRSVSWYQQTPGQGLQFLFEYFSETQRNKGNFPGRFSGRQFSNSRSEMNVSTLELGDSALYLCASSLQAASNYNEQFFGPGTRLTVL.

The chain couples TRBV7-9 to TRBJ1-1; maybe TRBD1 (5 bases). In germline, CDR1 is SEHNR, CDR2 FQNEAQ (reference sequence). V was pared by 1 base and J by 7 bases, with 10 bases between. The CDR3 contains 13 residues. The CDR3 sequence: CASSLDGGGEAFF. DNA of the CDR3: TGTGCCAGCAGCTTAGACGGGGGTGGTGAAGCTTTCTTT.

V is TRBV27 and J is TRBJ2-3; D uncertain. Germline loops: CDR1 MNHEY, CDR2 SMNVEV (reference sequence). Trimming took off 6 bases at V and 1 base at J, with 11 bases between the two ends. The CDR3 totals 14 residues. The CDR3 DNA is TGTGCCAGCAGAGGCCCTAGTGGCACAGATACGCAGTATTTT. Encoded protein: CASRGPSGTDTQYF.

This chain links TRBV6-5 with TRBJ1-6, with 8 nucleotides matching TRBD1. The CDR3 sequence is 14 residues long. V dropped 6 bases and J dropped 6; count of bases not matched to a gene: 4. Germline CDR1 MNHEY, CDR2 SVGAGI. The CDR3 coding sequence is TGTGCCAGCAGAAGGACAGGGATTAATTCACCCCTCCACTTT. Translation gives CASRRTGINSPLHF.

This clone showed up just a few times. Additional DNA sequences in this sample encode the identical CDR3. V usage is TRBV11-2 and J usage is TRBJ2-3; 10 nucleotides agree with TRBD2. CDR3 size: 15 residues. The V segment lost 3 bases and the J segment 0 bases; nucleotides outside the gene matches: 0. The germline CDR1 and CDR2 sequences are SGHAT and FQNNGV. CDR3: CASSLTSGSTDTQYF. The CDR3 DNA sequence: TGTGCCAGCAGCTTGACTAGCGGGAGCACAGATACGCAGTATTTT.

This chain joins TRBV7-2 and TRBJ2-3; no definite D call. The germline V gene has CDR1 SGHTA and CDR2 FQGNSA. There are 14 residues in the CDR3. V lost 3 bases and J lost 2, with 9 bases in between. The CDR3 DNA sequence: TGTGCCAGCAGCTTTCAGGTTTACACAGATACGCAGTATTTT. Translation gives CASSFQVYTDTQYF.

The chain links TRBV6-6 to TRBJ1-6, with unresolved D. The CDR3 totals 14 residues. Per the germline V gene, CDR1 is MNHNY and CDR2 is SVGAGI (reference sequence). V lost 0 bases and J lost 10, with 10 bases in between. In nucleotides, the CDR3 is TGTGCCAGCAGTTACTCGAGACAAGACTCACCCCTCCACTTT. It translates to CASSYSRQDSPLHF.

The CDR3 is CASSQWDKPGTGYTF. CDR3 nucleotides: TGTGCCAGCAGCCAGTGGGACAAACCCGGAACTGGCTACACCTTC. The rearrangement uses TRBV3-1 (or the pseudogene TRBV3-2) and TRBJ1-2, with D perhaps TRBD1 (6 bases). The CDR3 loop spans 15 amino acids. The germline V gene has CDR1 LGHDT and CDR2 YNNKEL (reference sequence). Trimming left V 3 bases short and J 7 bases short, with 18 bases between.